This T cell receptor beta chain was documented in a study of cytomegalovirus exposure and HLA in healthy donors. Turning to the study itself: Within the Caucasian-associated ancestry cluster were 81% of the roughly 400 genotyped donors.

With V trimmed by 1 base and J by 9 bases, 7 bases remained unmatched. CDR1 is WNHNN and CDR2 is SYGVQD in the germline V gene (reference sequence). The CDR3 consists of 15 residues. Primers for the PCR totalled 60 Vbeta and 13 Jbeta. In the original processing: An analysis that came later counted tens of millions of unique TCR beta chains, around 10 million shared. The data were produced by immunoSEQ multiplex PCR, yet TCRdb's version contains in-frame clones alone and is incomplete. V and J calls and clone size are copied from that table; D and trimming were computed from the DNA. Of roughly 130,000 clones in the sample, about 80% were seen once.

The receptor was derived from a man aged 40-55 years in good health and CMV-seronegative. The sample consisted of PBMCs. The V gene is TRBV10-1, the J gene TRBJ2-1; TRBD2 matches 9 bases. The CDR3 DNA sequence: TGCGCCAGCAGTGAGTTGGCTAGCGGGATGGGTGAGCAGTTCTTC. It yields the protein CASSELASGMGEQFF.